This TCR beta chain was found in a study of cytomegalovirus exposure and HLA in healthy donors (TCRdb year 2017). Some background on the complete study: An earlier analysis of several hundred of the donors reported 250 to 350 Gb of sequence data and roughly 100 million unique TCR beta sequences from around 200 million T cells. Several DR-DQ haplotypes were handled as single units for association and clustering because linkage in the cohort was strong. An earlier analysis of 500 to 750 of the donors applied high-throughput TCR beta sequencing to assess whether each TCR beta V gene segment acted as functional or pseudogenic. On average, roughly 240,000 unique TCR beta nucleotide sequences were sequenced per donor among 398 genotyped donors of the cohort, with roughly 18% of those sequences being non-productive. The genetic ancestry cluster associated with self-reported Caucasian donors included around four fifths of the 398 genotyped donors. A later genetic analysis took genome-wide SNP genotypes for about three fifths of the 666 donors and used that subset as a discovery cohort. High-throughput TCR immunosequencing, statistical association of individual TCRs with disease status, and machine learning were combined to predict cytomegalovirus infection status. Using immunosequencing, the study profiled T cell repertoires from 666 subjects and related those repertoires to cytomegalovirus serostatus. Typing coverage varied by locus: 629-630 donors for A, B, C, DRB1 and DQB1; approximately 500 for DQA1; nearly 610 for DPA1; approximately 490 for DPB1. All discovery cohort repertoires had been generated on a single sequencing platform. Donor age, sex, ethnicity and CMV serostatus were compiled together with the repertoire data. HLA typing included class I and class II loci at four-digit resolution. To study patterns of TCR occurrence, a later analysis re-analyzed previously published TCR beta repertoires from under 750 donors and added high-resolution HLA genotyping. Rather than drawing on any new phenotypic data, the later analysis identified candidate immune exposures from TCR beta sequences and the way those sequences occurred across donors. The study aimed to test whether signatures of past pathogen exposure could be identified by cataloging public T cell receptors. An early release covering over 500 HLA-typed donors comprised roughly 300 gigabases of sequencing data and around 85 million unique TCR sequences. Along with the approximately 700-subject first cohort, a separate validation cohort of about 110 different subjects was used. Points the paper makes about the study in general: A later genetic analysis reported fewer N-insertions in productive TCRs among donors in an Asian-associated ancestry cluster than the roughly 620-donor mean. In a later analysis, HLA-associated TCR beta chains were found to be more clonally expanded and to have lower generation probabilities than equally common non-associated chains. The earlier analysis of almost 600 of the donors excluded roughly 17 rarely observed V segments, including chromosome 9 orphons, because counts were too low. The cohort was sequenced for TCR beta chains only, and without alpha or paired-chain data the features that could be detected were limited. According to a later analysis, parvovirus B19, influenza, CMV and Epstein-Barr virus appeared linked to several top co-occurrence clusters. V-gene and J-gene trimming of TCR beta chains was associated with a missense DCLRE1C variant in a later genetic analysis, and the association was replicated in an independent cohort. Across donors, most TCR sequences were observed very rarely, whereas some public TCRs were present in many individuals. The authors suggested that the approach could potentially be generalized to other disease states and immunological phenotypes. A later analysis associated 17,000 or so TCR beta sequences with specific HLA alleles at a false discovery rate of 0.05. Linkage disequilibrium might explain the correlated functional status among segregating V segments, but an unknown experimental factor could not be excluded. A later analysis found that TCR association rates varied across HLA loci, with DRB1 alleles showing the most associated TCRs and HLA-C alleles the fewest. Sequencing depth was assumed to be roughly uniform across donors in the presence/absence analyses, though that assumption may not hold. The study listed approximately 160 TCR beta chains as associated with cytomegalovirus. CMV serostatus was the only immune exposure information available for the cohort. A further reported finding was that TCR beta sequences accurately predicted the HLA-A and HLA-B alleles for most subjects in the first cohort. Cytomegalovirus status was reported to be diagnosed by the classifier with high specificity and sensitivity in both the original and validation cohorts. A later analysis found that most CMV-associated TCR beta chains appeared HLA-restricted, with HLA associations seemingly driven largely by CMV exposure. HLA typing was unavailable for some donors at each locus, so association tests used only the typed subset. Three of the identified cytomegalovirus-associated TCR beta chains were confirmed in vitro to be specific for cytomegalovirus antigens. A cluster of highly shared sequence variants was judged likely to be a technical artifact of the sequencing pipeline. When HLA alleles, especially DR and DQ, strongly co-occurred, attributing TCR associations to individual alleles was difficult. In an earlier analysis of about 550 of the donors, most TCR beta V segments were observed in productive rearrangements about 90% or about 30% of the time, broadly matching IMGT annotations.

This clone showed up just once. This clone's antigen is unknown. No much larger clone is present one base from it, and per-base qualities are unavailable. The cohort was made up of 500 to 850 healthy bone marrow donors. At the time of sampling, every cohort member was nominally healthy, though immune exposures that went unrecorded were likely present. The donor tested CMV seropositive, placing the donor among the approximately 310 seropositive members of the cohort. Every donor gave a peripheral blood sample, and the peripheral blood mononuclear cells from that sample were used for TCR beta sequencing. Genomic DNA extraction from the blood cell samples was performed with the Qiagen DNeasy Blood Extraction Kit. The method was the immunoSEQ multiplex PCR assay. The multiplex PCR relied on a mix of 60 forward primers for TCR Vbeta segments and 13 reverse primers for TCR Jbeta segments. A multiplex PCR assay on genomic DNA amplified the CDR3 region of rearranged TCR beta genes. Amplified TCR beta libraries were sequenced as 87-base-pair reads on the Illumina HiSeq System. The authors' analysis ran thus. Across the roughly 640 repertoires, a later analysis counted roughly 84 million unique TCR beta chains, some 11 million of which were shared by at least two donors. Raw reads were error-corrected and collapsed into unique sequences by a nearest-neighbor algorithm in which closely related sequences were merged to remove PCR and sequencing errors. CDR3 sequences were aligned to IMGT reference sequences to assign V, D and J gene segments. For a sequence to be retained, a match of at least six nucleotides to both a V gene segment and a J gene segment was required. A rearrangement counted as productive if the CDR3 had no stop codons and remained in frame with V and J, and every other rearrangement counted as non-productive. Following IMGT convention, CDR3 was defined as the stretch from the second conserved V-encoded cysteine to the conserved J-encoded phenylalanine. The earlier analysis of fewer than 700 of the donors excluded sequences that lacked an unambiguous match to a single V gene segment. In an earlier analysis of several hundred of the donors, V segments were called functional above 56.7% productive rearrangements and were called segregating when the between-donor standard deviation exceeded 5%. A statistical classification framework was built to diagnose cytomegalovirus status from the catalog of TCR beta chain sequences. In a later analysis, TCR nucleotide sequences were compared against IMGT/GENE-DB human TR gene sequences so that V and J genes could be assigned. The TCRdist pipeline was used in a later analysis to assign CDR3 sequences and most-parsimonious VDJ recombination scenarios. In a later analysis, every TCR beta chain was defined by the combination of its CDR3 amino acid sequence and its V-gene family, and reads without a unique V-gene family were dropped. To address suspected cross-contamination and a sequencing artifact, a later analysis removed a few hundred highly shared, low-generation-probability nucleotide sequences. A later analysis calculated a clonal expansion index for each public chain from normalized within-repertoire ranks of inferred template counts. A later analysis computed generation probabilities with a VDJ recombination model fitted to out-of-frame rearrangements, and checked the results against IGoR. Hypergeometric tests were used in a later analysis to score TCR-TCR, TCR-HLA and TCR-CMV co-occurrence, with a repertoire-size bias correction applied to the TCR pairs. False discovery rates were estimated in a later analysis by permuting HLA or CMV assignments 20 times. In a later analysis, co-occurring TCRs were grouped using DBSCAN, with TCRdist sequence similarity added in when clustering inside HLA-allele-positive subsets. Co-occurrence clustering excluded repertoires with fewer than 30,000 or more than 120,000 public chains, plus five with anomalous nucleotide sharing. Imported from immuneACCESS, the table was reduced by TCRdb to in-frame sequences with V and J called. These copies leave out some clones; in studies compared against another copy, an unresolved V gene accounts for under half, and the cause of the remainder is not known. From that table come the V and J calls and clone size; the DNA was used to work out D and trimming. The sample records around 120,000 clones, about 79% of which are singletons. Of the sample, around 4.3% falls within the top ten clones.

The TCR sequence derives from a man aged 25-40 years in good health and CMV-seropositive. Sample: PBMCs.

The CDR3 region has the sequence CASSVATSVRSPLHF. The DNA reads TGTGCCAGCAGCGTAGCTACGAGTGTACGATCACCCCTCCACTTT. The rearrangement combines TRBV9 with TRBJ1-6, with the D gene call left open. V is cut by 0 bases and J by 10 bases, and the space between the germline ends is 14 bases. CDR1 and CDR2 are drawn from the germline V gene: SGDLS, YYNGEE. Taken from cysteine to phenylalanine, the CDR3 has 15 residues. The kept DNA is CDR3 alone, 45 bases in frame from the first base.